A single sample is the source of the 20 T cell receptor beta chains below, sequenced in a study of blood T cell repertoires in COVID-19. Using immunoSEQ multiplex PCR, the repertoire was profiled, and TCRdb retains in-frame clones only, with some absent. The sample lists approximately 45,000 clones, under 85% occurring once. The sequenced sample was peripheral blood. The receptors shown here come from a human donor in a cohort sampled during active COVID-19.

V usage is TRBV7-2 and J usage is TRBJ2-1; no clear D. Germline lookup yields CDR1 SGHTA and CDR2 FQGNSA. The CDR3 is 12 residues long. V gave up 2 bases and J gave up 7 bases, with 6 bases separating them. The CDR3 here is CASSLNINEQFF. CDR3 in DNA: TGTGCCAGCAGCTTAAATATTAATGAGCAGTTCTTC.

The rearrangement uses TRBV30 and TRBJ2-7; a possible D gene is TRBD1 (5 bases). CDR1 is GTSNPN and CDR2 is SVGIG in the germline V gene (reference sequence). This CDR3 spans 13 amino acids. The V and J ends lost 6 bases and 2 bases respectively, with 14 bases between them. The DNA for the CDR3 is TGTGCCTGCTCGTCAGGGATGACCTACGAGCAGTACTTC. Translation: CACSSGMTYEQYF.

The V and J genes are TRBV3-1 (or the pseudogene TRBV3-2) and TRBJ1-3; TRBD1 is a possible D gene (6 bases). The CDR3 spans 16 residues. V was shortened by 4 bases and J by 0 bases, with 13 bases between the two germline ends. The germline V gene has CDR1 LGHDT and CDR2 YNNKEL (reference sequence). The CDR3: CASSLKGTYSGNTIYF. CDR3 in DNA: TGTGCCAGCAGCCTAAAAGGGACATACTCTGGAAACACCATATATTTT.

This chain links TRBV5-1 with TRBJ2-1, with 14 bases aligning to TRBD2. V was pared by 0 bases and J by 7 bases, with 21 bases of the junction left unmatched. The CDR3 sequence is 22 residues long. Germline loops: CDR1 SGHRS, CDR2 YFSETQ. The CDR3 bases are TGCGCCAGCAGCTTGGTGACTAGCGGGGGGGCCCGACTGGGGCTCAGGAGAAATGAGCAGTTCTTC. Protein product: CASSLVTSGGARLGLRRNEQFF.

This chain joins TRBV5-1 and TRBJ2-7; 10 bases match TRBD1. The V segment lost 0 bases and the J segment 3 bases; nucleotides outside the gene matches: 0. In germline, CDR1 is SGHRS, CDR2 YFSETQ. This CDR3 is 14 amino acids long. The CDR3 nucleotides are TGCGCCAGCAGCTTGGGGGACAGGGGCTACGAGCAGTACTTC. Encoded protein: CASSLGDRGYEQYF.

V is TRBV3-1 (or the pseudogene TRBV3-2) and J is TRBJ2-1; a weak D match, TRBD1 (5 bases). The CDR3 has 17 amino acids. The germline V gene encodes CDR1 LGHDT and CDR2 YNNKEL (reference sequence). V lost 0 bases and J lost 7, with 19 bases in between. CDR3 protein: CASSQESAGFLLNEQFF. The CDR3 nucleotides are TGTGCCAGCAGCCAAGAATCCGCAGGGTTTTTATTAAATGAGCAGTTCTTC.

The chain carries TRBV28 and TRBJ2-3; 8 bases line up with TRBD2. Trimming cost V 2 bases and J 2 bases; bases outside gene matches: 3. The CDR3 extends over 15 amino acids. The germline V gene has CDR1 MDHEN and CDR2 SYDVKM. CDR3 protein: CASSLPGRATDTQYF. In DNA form, the CDR3 reads TGTGCCAGCAGTTTACCCGGGAGGGCCACAGATACGCAGTATTTT.

The chain couples TRBV6-5 to TRBJ1-1, with TRBD1 as a possible D gene (6 bases). The V and J ends lost 6 bases and 8 bases respectively, with 16 bases between them. Germline assignment: CDR1 MNHEY and CDR2 SVGAGI. CDR3 size: 13 residues. This CDR3 is CASSRDTYREAFF. DNA of the CDR3: TGTGCCAGCAGCAGGGACACTTACCGAGAAGCTTTCTTT.

This sequence joins TRBV20-1 and TRBJ1-5; maybe TRBD1 (6 bases). V lost 3 bases and J lost 5, with 20 bases in between. Germline V lookup: CDR1 DFQATT, CDR2 SNEGSKA (reference sequence). The CDR3 is made up of 16 amino acids. The DNA of the CDR3 is TGCAGTGCTAGTGGTTGGCGGGGGGCAGACGATCAGCCCCAGCATTTT. Its protein is CSASGWRGADDQPQHF.

This rearrangement joins TRBV7-2 to TRBJ2-3, with D possibly matching TRBD2 (6 bases). The ends were cut back, 1 base at V and 5 bases at J, with 19 bases in the middle. CDR1 is SGHTA, CDR2 FQGNSA, per germline. This CDR3 has 17 residues. The CDR3 loop reads CASSLGPPPIAEDTQYF. CDR3 in DNA: TGTGCCAGCAGCTTAGGACCCCCCCCCATAGCGGAAGATACGCAGTATTTT.

The rearrangement uses TRBV6-1 and TRBJ2-7; TRBD2 aligns across 9 bases. Germline-derived CDR1 and CDR2 are MNHNS and SASEGT. V lost 2 bases, J lost 1 base, and 6 bases stayed unmatched. The CDR3 runs 16 residues. The DNA of the CDR3 is TGTGCCAGCAGTGAACGAGGGCGGGGGGGATCCTACGAGCAGTACTTC. Amino acid sequence: CASSERGRGGSYEQYF.

The CDR3 DNA reads as TGTGCCAGCAGCTTGTTGGACAGCAGAAACGAGCAGTACTTC. As protein: CASSLLDSRNEQYF. The V and J genes are TRBV5-6 and TRBJ2-7; D perhaps matches TRBD1 (6 bases). The CDR3 has 14 amino acids. V was pared by 1 base and J by 5 bases, with 13 bases between. CDR1 is SGHDT and CDR2 is YYEEEE in the germline V gene.

A single count supports this clone. This sequence joins TRBV6-5 and TRBJ1-1; 8 bases map to TRBD1. The CDR3 covers 14 residues. The ends lost 2 bases at V and 5 bases at J; junction bases unmatched: 4. Germline values: CDR1 MNHEY, CDR2 SVGAGI. Here the CDR3 DNA reads TGTGCCAGCAGTTACCAGGGGGCGAGAACTGAAGCTTTCTTT. This codes for CASSYQGARTEAFF.

This rearrangement joins TRBV27 to TRBJ2-3, with a possible D match to TRBD2 (6 bases). The CDR3 is 14 amino acids. Germline CDR1 is MNHEY and CDR2 is SMNVEV (reference sequence). The V end was cut by 6 bases, the J end by 3 bases, with 13 bases between. The CDR3 region is CASSLAPRTDTQYF. The CDR3 DNA is TGTGCCAGCAGCCTAGCGCCTCGGACAGATACGCAGTATTTT.

The V and J genes are TRBV5-1 and TRBJ1-2; D is ambiguous. Germline CDR1 SGHRS, CDR2 YFSETQ. The CDR3 has 13 amino acids. V was shortened by 4 bases and J by 5 bases, with 12 bases between the two germline ends. The CDR3 nucleotides read TGCGCCAGCAGCGCGGACGGGGTTTATGGCTACACCTTC. Its translation: CASSADGVYGYTF.

The V call is TRBV5-1, the J call TRBJ1-2, with TRBD1 identical over 9 bases. With 5 bases clipped from V and 1 base from J, the junction kept 9 bases outside the gene matches. In germline, CDR1 is SGHRS, CDR2 YFSETQ. This CDR3 contains 16 residues. This CDR3 is CASSYRGQGINYGYTF. The DNA for the CDR3 is TGCGCCAGCAGTTACCGAGGACAGGGGATTAACTATGGCTACACCTTC. The full variable domain, in which reference TRBV5-1 and TRBJ1-2 provide the parts outside the CDR3, is KAGVTQTPRYLIKTRGQQVTLSCSPISGHRSVSWYQQTPGQGLQFLFEYFSETQRNKGNFPGRFSGRQFSNSRSEMNVSTLELGDSALYLCASSYRGQGINYGYTFGSGTRLTVV.

The chain carries TRBV3-1 (or the pseudogene TRBV3-2) and TRBJ2-5, with 9 bases that match TRBD2. Germline-derived CDR1 and CDR2 are LGHDT and YNNKEL (reference sequence). CDR3 length equals 16 residues. With V trimmed by 0 bases and J by 6 bases, 8 bases remained unmatched. The CDR3 reads CASSQDLAGGPKTQYF. DNA of the CDR3: TGTGCCAGCAGCCAAGATTTGGCGGGGGGGCCCAAGACCCAGTACTTC.

The CDR3 DNA reads TGCAGTGCCAGAACGGGCTACGAGCAGTACTTC. Translating gives CSARTGYEQYF. The V and J genes are TRBV20-1 and TRBJ2-7, with unresolved D. Trimming cost V 6 bases and J 3 bases, with 9 bases left between them. CDR3 length: 11 residues. From germline, CDR1 is DFQATT and CDR2 SNEGSKA (reference sequence).

The V and J genes are TRBV10-3 and TRBJ2-6; D may be TRBD1 (6 bases). The germline V gene encodes CDR1 ENHRY and CDR2 SYGVKD. The CDR3 covers 16 residues. Trimming pared 3 bases from V and 6 bases from J, leaving 15 bases between. The chain's CDR3 is CAISETGPSPANVLTF. The DNA of the CDR3 is TGTGCCATCAGTGAAACAGGGCCTTCCCCGGCCAACGTCCTGACTTTC.

The chain recombines TRBV24-1 with TRBJ1-2, with a tentative D call TRBD1 (6 bases). Trimming took off 9 bases at V and 0 bases at J, with 13 bases between the two ends. CDR3 length: 14 amino acids. In germline, CDR1 is KGHDR, CDR2 SFDVKD. The CDR3 DNA sequence: TGTGCCACCCTCAGGGGTTCAGCTAACTATGGCTACACCTTC. Amino acids: CATLRGSANYGYTF.